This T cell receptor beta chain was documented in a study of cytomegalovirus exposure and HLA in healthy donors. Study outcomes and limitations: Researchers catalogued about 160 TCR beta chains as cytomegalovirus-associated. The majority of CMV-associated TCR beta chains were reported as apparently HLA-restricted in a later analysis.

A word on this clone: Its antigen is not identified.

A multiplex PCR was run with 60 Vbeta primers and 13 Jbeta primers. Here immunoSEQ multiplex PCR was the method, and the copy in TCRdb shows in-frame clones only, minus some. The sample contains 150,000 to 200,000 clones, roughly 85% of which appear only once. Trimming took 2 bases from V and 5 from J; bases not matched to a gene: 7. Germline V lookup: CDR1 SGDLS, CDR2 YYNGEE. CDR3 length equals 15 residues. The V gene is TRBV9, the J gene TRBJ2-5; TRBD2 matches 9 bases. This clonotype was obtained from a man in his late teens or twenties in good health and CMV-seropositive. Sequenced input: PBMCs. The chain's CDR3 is CASSVGGLAGETQYF. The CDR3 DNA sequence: TGTGCCAGCAGCGTGGGGGGACTAGCAGGGGAGACCCAGTACTTC.